Included here is one TCR beta chain sequence, with context. In its sample, this clonotype was seen a few times. The specificity of this receptor is unknown. Nothing much larger sits one base from this clone, and base qualities are not available. As encoded in the germline V gene, CDR1 is SQVTM while CDR2 is ANQGSEA. V and J lose 4 bases and 4 bases, and a span of 13 bases separates them. Including the terminal cysteine and phenylalanine, the CDR3 comprises 13 residues. The sequence is cut down to CDR3 DNA, 39 bases in frame from base 1. The method was UMI-ligation and nested PCR. An equimolar mix of two oligonucleotides covering both TRBC1 and TRBC2 was used as the beta constant-region primer. A single-stranded oligonucleotide bearing the SP2 primer plus a 12-nucleotide UMI was ligated onto the 3' end of the cDNA by T4 RNA ligase 1. Four rounds of PCR were used to amplify ligated cDNA, with nested alpha and beta constant-region primers being used together with the SP2 primer. The ligation reaction was kept at 16 degrees C for about 20-24 hours. PCR2 was typically run as a SYBR Green qPCR and stopped at a predetermined threshold to prevent over-amplification. Every purification after the first one was done using Agencourt AMPure XP magnetic beads. Library amounts were measured by Qubit and library quality was assessed on a TapeStation, where the main peak was expected at around 650 bp. The pooled libraries were sequenced on an Illumina MiSeq using v2 2x251 paired-end kits, which usually yielded about 0.95-2.1 million reads per sample. Each sample library was pooled at approximately 4.2 nM, and roughly 4.5-7% PhiX was included to improve cluster recognition. In the source study's methods: FASTQ reads processed by Demultiplexor were assigned V and J genes by Decombinator through tag matching that tolerated a single base-pair mismatch. Collapsinator relied on UMIs to fix sequencing errors as well as frequency errors caused by PCR heterogeneity. CDR3Translator translated TCRs and extracted CDR3s from the conserved cysteine to the FGXG phenylalanine, flagging non-productive sequences. Gini, Shannon entropy and inverse Simpson indices were calculated on repertoires that had been subsampled to equal numbers of UMI-defined TCRs. Clonotype abundance distributions were fitted to a power law by maximum likelihood within the linear range. When run on a single naive CD8 sample, MIGEC and the pipeline yielded similar UMI counts, similar unique TCR numbers and similar clonal distributions. One analysis removed from the naive repertoire any naive TCRs that were also present in any memory subset from the same donor. A set of several thousand CMV-associated CDR3 sequences, compiled from VDJdb and a published dataset, was used to search the repertoires. The public sequencing data were trimmed at Q25 with fastp and processed into clonotypes with MiXCR by TCRdb, which kept only in-frame beta chains. Each record represents a unique CDR3 protein, reported with the most common genes and DNA among its rows. The V and J calls and clone size are TCRdb's, not the authors'. A total of approximately 140,000 distinct CDR3 sequences appear in this sample, more than 15% of them only once. The ten largest clones take up around 0.14% of the sample.

From the second PCR step on, the TCR alpha and beta chain libraries were amplified in separate reactions. To determine each donor's CMV status, fresh PBMCs were stimulated overnight with CMV viral lysate, and IFNgamma production from CD4+ T cells was then assessed. Using Miltenyi beads, CD4 T cells were first positively selected, and CD8 T cells were then positively selected from the CD4-negative fraction. Cells were stained for CD3, CD4, CD8, CD45RA, CD27 and a live/dead dye and were sorted on a BD Aria II into four subsets based on CD45RA and CD27. Blood was obtained from a few healthy volunteers, and the blood from each volunteer was fractionated into CD4 and CD8 T cells and subsequently into four differentiation subsets. Roughly 120 ml of peripheral blood was collected from each donor, and PBMC were isolated by Ficoll-Paque PLUS density-gradient centrifugation. After sorting, cells were lysed in RLT buffer, RNA was extracted using a Qiagen RNeasy kit, and the extracted RNA was stored at -80 degrees C.

The data were taken from a study of naive and memory T cell subsets (dated by TCRdb to 2017 to 2019). Turning to the overall study: Sorted naive and memory T cell subsets from peripheral blood were analyzed in the study using a UMI-based, open-source pipeline for TCR alpha and beta sequencing. IgG serology results and the functional CMV T cell responses were in complete agreement. RNA was DNase-treated and reverse transcribed with TCR constant-region primers, mostly using SuperScript III. The paper's findings and limits, for the study overall: A few larger clonotypes were present in naive repertoires, especially CD8 naive repertoires, and these clonotypes were possibly memory cells re-expressing CD45RA. The repertoire findings for the naive and memory subsets could not be validated against a ground truth, as none was available. In both CD4 and CD8 cells, a rise in Gini index and a fall in Shannon and inverse Simpson diversity were observed from naive through CM, EM and EMRA. A power law was followed by TCR abundance, with an exponent that differed between naive and memory subsets but was consistent across the three individuals. Clonotypes were defined as single alpha or beta chain sequences, not paired alpha/beta receptors. RNA-based TCR counts may be affected by expression changes linked to T cell activation and differentiation. After error correction, over 95% of naive TCR sequences appeared only once, giving much steeper abundance distributions than memory subsets.

This clonotype was sampled from a human donor in good health. Sequences were obtained from naive CD4+ T cells from blood. The cell subset or site label, as the study defines it: naive T cells, CD45RA high CD27+. This chain joins TRBV29-1 to TRBJ1-2, with TRBD1 as a weak D call on 5 bases. The CDR3 region reads CSVGRDRFYGYTF. The sequence in DNA is TGCAGCGTTGGACGAGACAGATTCTATGGCTACACCTTC.